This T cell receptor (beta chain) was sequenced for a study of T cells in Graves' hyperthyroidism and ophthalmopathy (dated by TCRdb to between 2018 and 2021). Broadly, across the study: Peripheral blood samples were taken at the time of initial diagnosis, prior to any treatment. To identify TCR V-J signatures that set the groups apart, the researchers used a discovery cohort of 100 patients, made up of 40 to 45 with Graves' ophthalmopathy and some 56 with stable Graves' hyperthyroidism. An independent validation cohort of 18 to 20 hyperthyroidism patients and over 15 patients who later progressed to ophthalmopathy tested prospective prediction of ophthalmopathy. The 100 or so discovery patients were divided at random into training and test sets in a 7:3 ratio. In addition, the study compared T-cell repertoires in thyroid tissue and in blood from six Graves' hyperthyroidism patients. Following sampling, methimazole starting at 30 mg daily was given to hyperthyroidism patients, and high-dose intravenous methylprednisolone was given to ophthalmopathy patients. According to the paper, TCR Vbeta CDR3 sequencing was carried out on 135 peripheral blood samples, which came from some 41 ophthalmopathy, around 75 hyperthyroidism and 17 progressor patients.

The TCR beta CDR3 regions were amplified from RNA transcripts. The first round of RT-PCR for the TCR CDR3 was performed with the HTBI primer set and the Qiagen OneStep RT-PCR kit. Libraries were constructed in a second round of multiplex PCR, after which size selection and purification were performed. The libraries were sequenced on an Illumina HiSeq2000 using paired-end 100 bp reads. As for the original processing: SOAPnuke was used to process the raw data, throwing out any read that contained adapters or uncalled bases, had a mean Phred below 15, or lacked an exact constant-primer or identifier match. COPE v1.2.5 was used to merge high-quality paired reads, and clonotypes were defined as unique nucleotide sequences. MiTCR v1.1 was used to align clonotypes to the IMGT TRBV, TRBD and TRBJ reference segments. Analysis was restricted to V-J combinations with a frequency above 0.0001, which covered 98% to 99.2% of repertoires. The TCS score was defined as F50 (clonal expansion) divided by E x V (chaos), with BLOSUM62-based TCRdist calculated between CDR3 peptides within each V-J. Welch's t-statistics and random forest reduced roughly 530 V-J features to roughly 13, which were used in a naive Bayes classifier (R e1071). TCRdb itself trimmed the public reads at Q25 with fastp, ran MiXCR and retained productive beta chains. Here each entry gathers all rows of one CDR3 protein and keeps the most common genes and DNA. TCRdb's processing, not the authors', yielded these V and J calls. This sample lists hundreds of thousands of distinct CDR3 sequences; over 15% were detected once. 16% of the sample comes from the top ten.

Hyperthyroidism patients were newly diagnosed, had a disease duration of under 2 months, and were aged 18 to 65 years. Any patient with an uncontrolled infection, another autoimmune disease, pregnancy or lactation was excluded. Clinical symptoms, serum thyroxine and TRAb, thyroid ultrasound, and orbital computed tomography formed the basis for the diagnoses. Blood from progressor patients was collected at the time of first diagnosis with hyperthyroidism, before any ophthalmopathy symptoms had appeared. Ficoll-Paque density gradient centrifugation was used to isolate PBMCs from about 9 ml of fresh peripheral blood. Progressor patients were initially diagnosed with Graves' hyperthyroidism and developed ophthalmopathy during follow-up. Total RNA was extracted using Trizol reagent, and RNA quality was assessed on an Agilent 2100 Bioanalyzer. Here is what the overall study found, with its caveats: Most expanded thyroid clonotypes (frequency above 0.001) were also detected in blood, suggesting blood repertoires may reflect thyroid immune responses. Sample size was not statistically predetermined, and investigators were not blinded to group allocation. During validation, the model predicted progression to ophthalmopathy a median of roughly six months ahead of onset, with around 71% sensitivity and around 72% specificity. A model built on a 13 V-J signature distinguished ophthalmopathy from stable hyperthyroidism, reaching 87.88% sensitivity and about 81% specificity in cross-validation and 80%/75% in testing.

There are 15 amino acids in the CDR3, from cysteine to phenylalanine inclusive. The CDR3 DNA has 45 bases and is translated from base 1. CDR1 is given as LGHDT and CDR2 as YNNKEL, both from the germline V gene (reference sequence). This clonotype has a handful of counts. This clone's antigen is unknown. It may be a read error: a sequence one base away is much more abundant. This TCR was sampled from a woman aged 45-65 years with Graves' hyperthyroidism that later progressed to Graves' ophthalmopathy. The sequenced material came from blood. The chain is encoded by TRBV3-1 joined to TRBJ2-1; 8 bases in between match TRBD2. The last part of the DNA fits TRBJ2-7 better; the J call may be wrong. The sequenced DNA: TGTGCCAGCAGATCGCGGGGGGACTATCCGAATGAGCAGTACTTC. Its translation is CASRSRGDYPNEQYF.